This entry is about one T cell receptor (beta chain). Its antigen is currently unknown. The time point was: sample taken at primary tumor resection. Sequencing of whole RNA from tumor, nontumor lung or frozen PBMC involved no sorting. Trimming left V 6 bases short and J 6 bases short, with 15 bases between. This CDR3 comprises 13 residues. Germline CDR1 is SQVTM and CDR2 is ANQGSEA. The data stem from a study of spatial heterogeneity in lung cancer. Points from the study as a whole: Ubiquitous expanded tumor TCRs were observed in blood more at resection than follow-up.

On each TCR cDNA molecule, a unique molecular identifier was present. Each CDR3 protein gets one entry after TCRdb re-called the 5' RACE reads with MiXCR. The table includes under 75,000 distinct CDR3 sequences, 7.5% to 8.5% detected once. This specimen was PBMCs, taken at surgery. This chain links TRBV29-1 with TRBJ2-1, with a weak D call TRBD2 (6 bases). The receptor comes from a female donor with early-stage non-small cell lung cancer. This chain's CDR3 is CSVGGTPSNEQFF. The CDR3 DNA is TGCAGCGTCGGAGGGACTCCCTCCAATGAGCAGTTCTTC.